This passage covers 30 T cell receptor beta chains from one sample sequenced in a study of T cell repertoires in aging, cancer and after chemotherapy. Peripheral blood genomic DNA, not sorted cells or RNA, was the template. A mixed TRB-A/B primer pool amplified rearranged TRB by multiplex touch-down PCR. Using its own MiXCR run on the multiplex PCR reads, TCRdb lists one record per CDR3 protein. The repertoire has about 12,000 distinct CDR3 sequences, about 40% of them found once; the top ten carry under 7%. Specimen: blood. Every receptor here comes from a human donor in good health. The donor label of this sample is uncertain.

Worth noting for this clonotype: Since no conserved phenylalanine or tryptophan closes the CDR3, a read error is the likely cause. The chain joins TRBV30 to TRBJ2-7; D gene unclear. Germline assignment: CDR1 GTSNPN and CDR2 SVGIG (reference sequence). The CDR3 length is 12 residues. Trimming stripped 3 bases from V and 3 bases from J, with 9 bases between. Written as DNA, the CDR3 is TGTGCCTGGAGCCCCCAGGACTACGAGCAGTACATC. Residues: CAWSPQDYEQYI.

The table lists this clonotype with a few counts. The CDR3 here is CASVRGSGNTIYF. The CDR3 DNA reads TGTGCCTCAGTTCGGGGCTCTGGAAACACCATATATTTT. The chain employs TRBV30 and TRBJ1-3; D not resolved. This CDR3 spans 13 amino acids. Trimming took 7 bases from V and 0 from J, leaving 10 bases between them. Germline-derived CDR1 and CDR2 are GTSNPN and SVGIG (reference sequence).

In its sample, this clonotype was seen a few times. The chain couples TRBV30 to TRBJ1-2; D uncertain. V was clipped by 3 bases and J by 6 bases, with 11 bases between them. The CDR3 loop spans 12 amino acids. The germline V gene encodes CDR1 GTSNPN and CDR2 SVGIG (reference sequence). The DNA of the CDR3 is TGTGCCTGGAGGAGGGAGAGCGATGGCTACACCTTC. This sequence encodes CAWRRESDGYTF.

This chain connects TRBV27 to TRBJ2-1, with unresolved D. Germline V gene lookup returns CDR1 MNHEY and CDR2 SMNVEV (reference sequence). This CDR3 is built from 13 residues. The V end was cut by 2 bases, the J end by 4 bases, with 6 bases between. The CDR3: CASSLRGYNEQFF. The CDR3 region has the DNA TGTGCCAGCAGTTTACGCGGTTACAATGAGCAGTTCTTC.

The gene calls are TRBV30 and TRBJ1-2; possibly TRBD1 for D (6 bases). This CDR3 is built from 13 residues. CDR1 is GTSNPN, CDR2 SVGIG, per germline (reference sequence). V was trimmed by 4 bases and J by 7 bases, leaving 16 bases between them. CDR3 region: CAWTRGGPGGYTF. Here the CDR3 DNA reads TGTGCCTGGACGAGGGGGGGCCCAGGTGGCTACACCTTC.

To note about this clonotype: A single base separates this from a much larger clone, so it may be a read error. This CDR3 reads CASSRLAGANEQYF. For the CDR3, the DNA is TGTGCCAGCAGTCGACTAGCGGGAGCCAATGAGCAGTACTTC. V and J are TRBV11-1 and TRBJ2-7; 12 nucleotides line up with TRBD2. V gave up 6 bases and J gave up 7 bases; unmatched junction bases: 7. CDR3 length equals 14 residues. Germline-derived CDR1 and CDR2 are SGHAT and FQDESV (reference sequence).

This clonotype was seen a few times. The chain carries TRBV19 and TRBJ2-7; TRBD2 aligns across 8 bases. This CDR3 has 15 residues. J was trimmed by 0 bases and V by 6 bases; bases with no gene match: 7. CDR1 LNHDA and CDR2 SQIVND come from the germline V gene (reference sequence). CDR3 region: CASRPGRGASYEQYF. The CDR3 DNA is TGTGCCAGTAGGCCAGGGCGGGGGGCCTCCTACGAGCAGTACTTC.

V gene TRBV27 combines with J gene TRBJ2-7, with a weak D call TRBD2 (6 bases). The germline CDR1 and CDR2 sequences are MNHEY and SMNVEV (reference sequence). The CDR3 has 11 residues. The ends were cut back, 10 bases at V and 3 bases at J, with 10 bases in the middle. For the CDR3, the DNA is TGTGCCACGGTGGGAGGCTACGAGCAGTACTTC. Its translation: CATVGGYEQYF.

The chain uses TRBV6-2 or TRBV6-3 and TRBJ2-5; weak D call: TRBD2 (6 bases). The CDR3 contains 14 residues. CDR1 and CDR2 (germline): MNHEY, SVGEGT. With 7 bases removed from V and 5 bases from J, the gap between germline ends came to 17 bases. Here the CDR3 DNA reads TGTGCCAGCATCAGCCAGGGAGGCTACGAGACCCAGTACTTC. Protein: CASISQGGYETQYF.

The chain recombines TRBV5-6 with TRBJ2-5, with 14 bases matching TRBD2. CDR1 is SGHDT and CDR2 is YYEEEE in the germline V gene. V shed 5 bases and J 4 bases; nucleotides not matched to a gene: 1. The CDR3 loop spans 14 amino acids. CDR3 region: CASSGLAGGETQYF. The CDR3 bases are TGTGCCAGCAGTGGACTAGCGGGGGGAGAGACCCAGTACTTC. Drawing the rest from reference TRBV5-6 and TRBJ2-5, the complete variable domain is DAGVTQSPTHLIKTRGQQVTLRCSPKSGHDTVSWYQQALGQGPQFIFQYYEEEERQRGNFPDRFSGHQFPNYSSELNVNALLLGDSALYLCASSGLAGGETQYFGPGTRLLVL.

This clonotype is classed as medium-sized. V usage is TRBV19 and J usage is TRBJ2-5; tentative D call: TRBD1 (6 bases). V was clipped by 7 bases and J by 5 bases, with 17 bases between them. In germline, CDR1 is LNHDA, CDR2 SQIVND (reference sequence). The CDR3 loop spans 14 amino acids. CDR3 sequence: CASKRGSTTETQYF. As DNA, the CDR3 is TGTGCCAGTAAAAGGGGGAGCACAACGGAGACCCAGTACTTC.

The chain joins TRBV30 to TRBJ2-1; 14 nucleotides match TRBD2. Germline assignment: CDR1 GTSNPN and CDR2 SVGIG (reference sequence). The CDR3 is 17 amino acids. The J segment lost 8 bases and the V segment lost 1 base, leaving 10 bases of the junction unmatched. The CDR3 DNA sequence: TGTGCCTGGAGTGCCCCCGGACTAGCGGGAGGATGGGATGAGCAGTTCTTC. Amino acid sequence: CAWSAPGLAGGWDEQFF.

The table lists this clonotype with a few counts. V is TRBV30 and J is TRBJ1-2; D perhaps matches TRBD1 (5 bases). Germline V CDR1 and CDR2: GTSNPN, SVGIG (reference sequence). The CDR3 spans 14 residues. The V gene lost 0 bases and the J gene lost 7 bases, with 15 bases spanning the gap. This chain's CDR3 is CAWSVRGGVSGYTF. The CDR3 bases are TGTGCCTGGAGTGTACGGGGAGGGGTATCTGGCTACACCTTC.

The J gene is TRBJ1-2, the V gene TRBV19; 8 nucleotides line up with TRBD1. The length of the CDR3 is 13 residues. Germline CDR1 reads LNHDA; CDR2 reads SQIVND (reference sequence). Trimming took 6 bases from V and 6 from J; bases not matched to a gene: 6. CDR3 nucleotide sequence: TGTGCCAGTAGGATGGACAGGGTTGATGGCTACACCTTC. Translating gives CASRMDRVDGYTF.

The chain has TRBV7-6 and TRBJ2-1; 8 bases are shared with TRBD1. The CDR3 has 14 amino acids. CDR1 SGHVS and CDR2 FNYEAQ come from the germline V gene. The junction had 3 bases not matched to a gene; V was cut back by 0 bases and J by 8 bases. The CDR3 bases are TGTGCCAGCAGCTTAGCCCCAGGGGGCGATGAGCAGTTCTTC. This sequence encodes CASSLAPGGDEQFF.

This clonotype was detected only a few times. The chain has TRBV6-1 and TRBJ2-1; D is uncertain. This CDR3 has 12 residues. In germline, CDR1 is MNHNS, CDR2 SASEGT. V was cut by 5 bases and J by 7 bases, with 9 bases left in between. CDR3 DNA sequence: TGTGCCAGCAGTCACACGTTGAATGAGCAGTTCTTC. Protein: CASSHTLNEQFF.

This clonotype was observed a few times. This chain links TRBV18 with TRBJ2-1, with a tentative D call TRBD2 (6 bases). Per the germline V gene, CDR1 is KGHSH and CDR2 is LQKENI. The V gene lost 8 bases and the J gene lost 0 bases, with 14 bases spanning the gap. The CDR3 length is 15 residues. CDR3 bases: TGTGCCAGCCATCCTAGCGCAAGCTCCTACAATGAGCAGTTCTTC. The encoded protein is CASHPSASSYNEQFF.

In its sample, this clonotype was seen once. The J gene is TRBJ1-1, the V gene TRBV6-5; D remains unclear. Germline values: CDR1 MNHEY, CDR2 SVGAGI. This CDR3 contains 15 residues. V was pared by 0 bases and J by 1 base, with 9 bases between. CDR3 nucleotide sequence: TGTGCCAGCAGTTACTCCCATACCGCGAACACTGAAGCTTTCTTT. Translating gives CASSYSHTANTEAFF.

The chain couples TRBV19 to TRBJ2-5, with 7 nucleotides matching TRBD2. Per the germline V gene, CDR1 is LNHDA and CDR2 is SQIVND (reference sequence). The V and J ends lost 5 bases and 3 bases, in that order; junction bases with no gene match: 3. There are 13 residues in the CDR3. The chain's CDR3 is CASSWSGEETQYF. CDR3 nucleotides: TGTGCCAGTAGTTGGAGCGGGGAAGAGACCCAGTACTTC.

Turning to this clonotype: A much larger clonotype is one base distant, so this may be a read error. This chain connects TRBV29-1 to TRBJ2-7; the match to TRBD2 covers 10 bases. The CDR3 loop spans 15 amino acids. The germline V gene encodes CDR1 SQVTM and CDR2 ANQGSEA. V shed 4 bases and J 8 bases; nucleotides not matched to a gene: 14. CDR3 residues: CSVGLAGGSSGKQYF. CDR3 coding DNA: TGCAGCGTTGGTTTAGCGGGAGGATCATCAGGCAAGCAGTACTTC.

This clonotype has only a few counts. For the CDR3, the DNA is TGTGCCAGCAGTCCCGACCAACATTTAAACGTTCTCTCCTACAATGAGCAGTTCTTC. Encoded protein: CASSPDQHLNVLSYNEQFF. The chain has TRBV12-3 or TRBV12-4 and TRBJ2-1; D unresolved. Trimming removed 5 bases at V and 0 bases at J, with 23 bases between. The length of the CDR3 is 19 residues.

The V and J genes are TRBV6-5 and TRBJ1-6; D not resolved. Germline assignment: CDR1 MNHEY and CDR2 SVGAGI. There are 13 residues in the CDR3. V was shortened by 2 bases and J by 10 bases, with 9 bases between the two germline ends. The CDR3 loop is CASSYEGASPLHF. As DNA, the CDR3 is TGTGCCAGCAGTTACGAAGGAGCGTCACCCCTCCACTTT.

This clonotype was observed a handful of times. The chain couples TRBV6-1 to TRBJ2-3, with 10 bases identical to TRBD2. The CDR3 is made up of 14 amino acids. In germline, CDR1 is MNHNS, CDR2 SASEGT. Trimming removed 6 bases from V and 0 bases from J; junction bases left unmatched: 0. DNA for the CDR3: TGTGCCAGCAGACTAGCGGGGAGCACAGATACGCAGTATTTT. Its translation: CASRLAGSTDTQYF.

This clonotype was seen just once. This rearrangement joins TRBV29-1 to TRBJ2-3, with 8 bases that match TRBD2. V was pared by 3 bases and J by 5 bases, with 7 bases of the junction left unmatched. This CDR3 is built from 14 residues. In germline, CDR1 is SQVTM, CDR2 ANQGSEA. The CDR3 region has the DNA TGCAGCGTTGACGGTCTCCTAGCGGGAGATACGCAGTATTTT. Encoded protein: CSVDGLLAGDTQYF.

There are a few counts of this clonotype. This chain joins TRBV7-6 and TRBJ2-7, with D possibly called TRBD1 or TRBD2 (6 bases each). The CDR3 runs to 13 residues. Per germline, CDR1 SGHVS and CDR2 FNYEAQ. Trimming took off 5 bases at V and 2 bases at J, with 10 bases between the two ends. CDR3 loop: CASSRGPTYEQYF. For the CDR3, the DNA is TGTGCCAGCAGCCGGGGGCCTACCTACGAGCAGTACTTC.

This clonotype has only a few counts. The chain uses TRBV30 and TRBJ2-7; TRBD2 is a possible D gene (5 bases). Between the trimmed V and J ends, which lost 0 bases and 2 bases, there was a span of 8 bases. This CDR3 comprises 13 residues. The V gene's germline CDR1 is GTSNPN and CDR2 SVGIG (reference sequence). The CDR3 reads CAWSVLGTYEQYF. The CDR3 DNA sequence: TGTGCCTGGAGTGTACTAGGGACCTACGAGCAGTACTTC.

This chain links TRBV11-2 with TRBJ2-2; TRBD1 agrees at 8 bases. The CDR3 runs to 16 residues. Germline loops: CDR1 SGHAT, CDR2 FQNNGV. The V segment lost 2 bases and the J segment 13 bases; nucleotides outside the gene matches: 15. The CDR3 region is CASSLLETGAWRALFF. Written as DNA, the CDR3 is TGTGCCAGCAGCTTATTAGAGACAGGGGCGTGGAGAGCGCTGTTTTTT.

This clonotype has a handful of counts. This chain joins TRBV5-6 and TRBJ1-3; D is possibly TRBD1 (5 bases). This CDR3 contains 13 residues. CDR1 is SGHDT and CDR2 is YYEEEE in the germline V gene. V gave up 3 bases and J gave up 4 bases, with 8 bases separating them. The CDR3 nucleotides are TGTGCCAGCAGCTGGGGGGGGGGAAACACCATATATTTT. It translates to CASSWGGGNTIYF.

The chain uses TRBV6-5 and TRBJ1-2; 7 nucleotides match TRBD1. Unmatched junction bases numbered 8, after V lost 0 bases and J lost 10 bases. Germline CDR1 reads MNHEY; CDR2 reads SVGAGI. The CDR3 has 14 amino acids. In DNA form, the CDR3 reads TGTGCCAGCAGTTACTCGACAGGGAGGGTGGACTACACCTTC. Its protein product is CASSYSTGRVDYTF.

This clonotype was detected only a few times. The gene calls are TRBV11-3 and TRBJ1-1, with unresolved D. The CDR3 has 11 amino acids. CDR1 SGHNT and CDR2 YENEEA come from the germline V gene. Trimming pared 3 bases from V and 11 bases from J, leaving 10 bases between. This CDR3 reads CASSLVSGAFF. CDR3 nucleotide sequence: TGTGCCAGCAGCTTGGTTAGTGGGGCTTTCTTT.